This record concerns one T cell receptor (beta chain) sequence. This specimen comes from a study of shared clonotypes between healthy human individuals. Study overall: Per-donor plates numbered three CD4 naive, three CD4 memory, two CD8 naive and one CD8 memory.

CDR3 size: 15 residues. The V end lost 0 bases, the J end lost 7 bases, and 16 bases lay between the germline ends. Germline CDR1 is SGHDT and CDR2 is YYEEEE. Genomic DNA of each subset was evenly split across several immunoSEQ plates. Sequencing was performed with immunoSEQ multiplex PCR; in TCRdb, only in-frame clones are kept and a portion is missing. The sample records some 2,000,000 clones, approximately 94% being singletons. Naive CD8 cells, CD45RO-negative and positively selected for CCR7, excluded terminally differentiated effector memory CD45RA+ cells. Material for sequencing was naive CD8+ T cells sorted from blood. The sequence came from a man aged 18 to 29 in good health. J is TRBJ1-1 and V is TRBV5-6; perhaps TRBD1 as D (5 bases). The CDR3 is CASSLGASGRFEAFF. CDR3 in DNA: TGTGCCAGCAGCTTGGGAGCATCGGGACGGTTTGAAGCTTTCTTT.